This T cell receptor beta chain came from a study of shared clonotypes between healthy human individuals. Naive CD4+ cells were CD45RA-selected; the remaining cells were memory. Repertoires were generated with immunoSEQ multiplex PCR, while TCRdb's copy carries only in-frame clones and drops some. The sample has 2 million to 2.5 million clones; less than 95% are singletons. Per germline, CDR1 LGHNT and CDR2 FRNRAP. The CDR3 contains 13 residues. V was trimmed by 1 base and J by 7 bases, leaving 8 bases between them. The gene calls are TRBV12-5 and TRBJ1-3; D is undetermined. The sequencing input was naive CD4+ T cells from PBMCs. Subset described: CD45RA+ positively selected. The source of this sequence is a man in his late teens or twenties in good health. Some clones in this sample may be carry-over from other donors' samples. The CDR3 nucleotides are TGTGCTAGTGGTTTGGAGTACGGGAACACCATATATTTT. It encodes CASGLEYGNTIYF.